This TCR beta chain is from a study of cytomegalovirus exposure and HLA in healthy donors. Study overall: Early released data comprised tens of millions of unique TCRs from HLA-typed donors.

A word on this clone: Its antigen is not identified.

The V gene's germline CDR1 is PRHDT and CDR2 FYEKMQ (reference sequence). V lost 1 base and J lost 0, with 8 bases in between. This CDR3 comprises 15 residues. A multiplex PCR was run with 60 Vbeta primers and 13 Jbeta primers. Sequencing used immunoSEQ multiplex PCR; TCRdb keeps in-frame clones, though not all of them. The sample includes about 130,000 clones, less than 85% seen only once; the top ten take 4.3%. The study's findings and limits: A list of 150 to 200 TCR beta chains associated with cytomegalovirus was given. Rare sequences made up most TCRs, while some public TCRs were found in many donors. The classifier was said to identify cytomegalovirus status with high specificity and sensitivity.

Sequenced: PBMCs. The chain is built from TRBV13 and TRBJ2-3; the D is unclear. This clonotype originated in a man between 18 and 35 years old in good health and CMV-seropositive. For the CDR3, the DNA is TGTGCCAGCAGCTTAGAGACAAGTAGCACAGATACGCAGTATTTT. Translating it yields CASSLETSSTDTQYF. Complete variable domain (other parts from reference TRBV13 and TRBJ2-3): AAGVIQSPRHLIKEKRETATLKCYPIPRHDTVYWYQQGPGQDPQFLISFYEKMQSDKGSIPDRFSAQQFSDYHSELNMSSLELGDSALYFCASSLETSSTDTQYFGPGTRLTVL.